The next 2 T cell receptor beta chains were all read from a single sample in a study of chemoradiotherapy in HPV16-positive cancers. Sequencing was performed with immunoSEQ multiplex PCR; in TCRdb, only in-frame clones are kept and a portion is missing. The data show around 13,000 clones, 70% to 80% seen once. The sample was gathered from a patient who underwent chemoradiotherapy. The source is a human donor with HPV-associated anogenital cancer.

This chain links TRBV7-8 with TRBJ1-2; weak D call: TRBD1 (5 bases). With 2 bases removed from V and 5 bases from J, the gap between germline ends came to 27 bases. Germline V lookup: CDR1 SGHVS, CDR2 FQNEAQ. This CDR3 has 19 residues. The DNA of the CDR3 is TGTGCCAGCAGCTTATTCGGAGGGGCACCGGACGGCAAAAGATATGGCTACACCTTC. Its protein is CASSLFGGAPDGKRYGYTF.

The V and J genes are TRBV5-1 and TRBJ1-6; 11 nucleotides match TRBD1. Germline-derived CDR1 and CDR2 are SGHRS and YFSETQ. CDR3 length: 18 residues. Germline trimming cut 3 bases from V and 7 bases from J; bases unmatched to any gene: 12. The DNA of the CDR3 is TGCGCCAGCAGCTCCCGGGACAGGGGGGCGATTGGGAATTCACCCCTCCACTTT. This gives the protein CASSSRDRGAIGNSPLHF.